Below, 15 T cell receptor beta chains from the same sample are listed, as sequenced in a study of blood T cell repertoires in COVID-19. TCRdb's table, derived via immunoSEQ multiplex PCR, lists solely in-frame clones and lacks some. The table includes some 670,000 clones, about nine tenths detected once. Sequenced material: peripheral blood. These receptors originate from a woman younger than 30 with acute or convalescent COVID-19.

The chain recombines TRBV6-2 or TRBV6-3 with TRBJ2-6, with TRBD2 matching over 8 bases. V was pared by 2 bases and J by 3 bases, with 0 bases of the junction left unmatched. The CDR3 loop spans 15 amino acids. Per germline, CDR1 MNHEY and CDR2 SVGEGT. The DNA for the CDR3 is TGTGCCAGCAGTTACACTAGCGGTGGGGCCAACGTCCTGACTTTC. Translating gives CASSYTSGGANVLTF.

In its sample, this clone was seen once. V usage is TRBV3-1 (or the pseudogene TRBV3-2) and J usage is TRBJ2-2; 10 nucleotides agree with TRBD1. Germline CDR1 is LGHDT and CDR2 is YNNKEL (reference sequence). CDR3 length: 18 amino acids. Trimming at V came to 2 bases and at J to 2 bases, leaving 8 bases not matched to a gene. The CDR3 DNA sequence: TGTGCCAGCAGCCAACCTCAGACAGGGGGCCTTAACACCGGGGAGCTGTTTTTT. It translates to CASSQPQTGGLNTGELFF.

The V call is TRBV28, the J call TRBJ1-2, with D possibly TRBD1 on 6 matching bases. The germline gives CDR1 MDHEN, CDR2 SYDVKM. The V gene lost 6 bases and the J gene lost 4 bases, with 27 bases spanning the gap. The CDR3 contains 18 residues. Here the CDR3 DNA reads TGTGCCAGCAGCGGAACAGGGTCCCCCATTAGGTTTAGCTATGGCTACACCTTC. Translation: CASSGTGSPIRFSYGYTF.

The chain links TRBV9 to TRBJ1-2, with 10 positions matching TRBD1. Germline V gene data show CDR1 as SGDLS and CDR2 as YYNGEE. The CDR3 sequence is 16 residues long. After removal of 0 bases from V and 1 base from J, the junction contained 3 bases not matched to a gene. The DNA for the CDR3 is TGTGCCAGCAGCGTAGCTTGGACAGGGGGTAACTATGGCTACACCTTC. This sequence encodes CASSVAWTGGNYGYTF.

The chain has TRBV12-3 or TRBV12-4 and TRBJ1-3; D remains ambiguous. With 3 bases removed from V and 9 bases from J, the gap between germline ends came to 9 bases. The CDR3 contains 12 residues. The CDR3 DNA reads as TGTGCCAGCAGTTTTGCACGGAGCACCATATATTTT. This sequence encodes CASSFARSTIYF.

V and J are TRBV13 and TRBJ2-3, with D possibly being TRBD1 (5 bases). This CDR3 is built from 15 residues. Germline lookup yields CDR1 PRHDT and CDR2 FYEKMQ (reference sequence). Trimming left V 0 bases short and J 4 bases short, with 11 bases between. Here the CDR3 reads CASSLGRGRPDTQYF. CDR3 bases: TGTGCCAGCAGCTTAGGAAGGGGCCGGCCAGATACGCAGTATTTT.

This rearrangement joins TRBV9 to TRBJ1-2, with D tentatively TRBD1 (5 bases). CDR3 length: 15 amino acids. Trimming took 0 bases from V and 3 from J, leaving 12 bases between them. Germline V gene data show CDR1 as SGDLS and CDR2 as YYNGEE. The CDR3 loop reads CASSVATGSYYGYTF. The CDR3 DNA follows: TGTGCCAGCAGCGTAGCTACAGGCAGTTACTATGGCTACACCTTC.

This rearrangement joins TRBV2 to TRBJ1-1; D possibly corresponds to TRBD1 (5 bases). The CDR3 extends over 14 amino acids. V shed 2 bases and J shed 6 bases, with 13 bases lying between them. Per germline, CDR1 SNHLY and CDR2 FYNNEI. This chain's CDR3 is CASSEKGQVSEAFF. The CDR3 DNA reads TGTGCCAGCAGTGAAAAGGGGCAGGTATCTGAAGCTTTCTTT.

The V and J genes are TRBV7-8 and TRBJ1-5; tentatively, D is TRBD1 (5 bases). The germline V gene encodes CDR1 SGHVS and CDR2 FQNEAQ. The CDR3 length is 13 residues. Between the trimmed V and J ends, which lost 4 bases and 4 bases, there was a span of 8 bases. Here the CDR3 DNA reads TGTGCCAGCAGCTCAACAGGAAATCAGCCCCAGCATTTT. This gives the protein CASSSTGNQPQHF.

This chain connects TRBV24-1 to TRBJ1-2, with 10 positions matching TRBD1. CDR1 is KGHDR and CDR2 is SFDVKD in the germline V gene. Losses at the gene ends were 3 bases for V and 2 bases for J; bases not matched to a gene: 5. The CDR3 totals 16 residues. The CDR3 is CATSDRPGQGNYGYTF. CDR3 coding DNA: TGTGCCACCAGTGATCGACCGGGACAGGGGAACTATGGCTACACCTTC.

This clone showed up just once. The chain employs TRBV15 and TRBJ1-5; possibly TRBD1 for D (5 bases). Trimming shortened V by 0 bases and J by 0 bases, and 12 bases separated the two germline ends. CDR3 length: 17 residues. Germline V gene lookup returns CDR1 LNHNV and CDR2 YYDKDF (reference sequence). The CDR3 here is CATSRDGALYSNQPQHF. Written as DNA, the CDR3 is TGTGCCACCAGCAGAGATGGGGCGCTCTATAGCAATCAGCCCCAGCATTTT.

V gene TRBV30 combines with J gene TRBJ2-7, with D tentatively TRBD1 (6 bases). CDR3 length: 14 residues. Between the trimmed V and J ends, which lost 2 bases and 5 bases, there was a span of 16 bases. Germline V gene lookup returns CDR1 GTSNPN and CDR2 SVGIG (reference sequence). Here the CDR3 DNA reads TGTGCCTGGAGTATTACTACAGGGTTCAACGAGCAGTACTTC. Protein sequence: CAWSITTGFNEQYF.

Written as DNA, the CDR3 is TGTGCCAGCAGCCAAGATCCGGGAAGCACAGATACGCAGTATTTT. This codes for CASSQDPGSTDTQYF. The chain is built from TRBV3-1 (or the pseudogene TRBV3-2) and TRBJ2-3, with a weak D call TRBD2 (5 bases). This CDR3 comprises 15 residues. Germline V lookup: CDR1 LGHDT, CDR2 YNNKEL (reference sequence). V dropped 0 bases and J dropped 0 bases, with 7 bases sitting between them.

The CDR3 coding sequence is TGTGCCAGCAGCGTAGGACACCCCGTTAGTTTGGGCACTGAAGCTTTCTTT. Translated: CASSVGHPVSLGTEAFF. The chain uses TRBV9 and TRBJ1-1; no reliable D call. From germline, CDR1 is SGDLS and CDR2 YYNGEE. Trimming took off 0 bases at V and 4 bases at J, with 19 bases between the two ends. The CDR3 runs 17 residues.

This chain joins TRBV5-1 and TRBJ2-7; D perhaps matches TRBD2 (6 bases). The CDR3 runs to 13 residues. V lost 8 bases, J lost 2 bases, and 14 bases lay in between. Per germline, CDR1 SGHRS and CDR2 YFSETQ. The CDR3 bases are TGCGCCAGTCGACTAGGGACTCCCTACGAGCAGTACTTC. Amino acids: CASRLGTPYEQYF.